The 24 T cell receptor beta chains given below trace back to one sample, sequenced in a study of cytomegalovirus exposure and HLA in healthy donors (dated by TCRdb to between 2016 and 2019). Library creation used the immunoSEQ multiplex PCR assay. A mixture of 60 forward primers for TCR Vbeta segments and 13 reverse primers for TCR Jbeta segments was used in the multiplex PCR. Drawn from immuneACCESS, this table holds only the in-frame rearrangements with V and J called that TCRdb kept. Clones are partly lost; checked studies trace under half to an unresolved V gene and leave the rest unexplained. The sample table records 60,000 to 75,000 clones; around 76% of these occur just once. 22% of the sample belongs to the ten largest clones. Material: PBMCs. The receptor set was obtained from a woman aged 25 to 39 in good health and CMV-seropositive.

The V and J genes are TRBV28 and TRBJ2-6, with TRBD2 as a possible D gene (5 bases). Per germline, CDR1 MDHEN and CDR2 SYDVKM. CDR3 size: 16 residues. Trimming shortened V by 3 bases and J by 1 base, and 10 bases separated the two germline ends. The DNA of the CDR3 is TGTGCCAGCAGTTTGTACGAGGGATCTGGGGCCAACGTCCTGACTTTC. As protein: CASSLYEGSGANVLTF. Using reference TRBV28 and TRBJ2-6 for the parts outside the CDR3, the full variable domain is DVKVTQSSRYLVKRTGEKVFLECVQDMDHENMFWYRQDPGLGLRLIYFSYDVKMKEKGDIPEGYSVSREKKERFSLILESASTNQTSMYLCASSLYEGSGANVLTFGAGSRLTVL.

The chain uses TRBV7-2 and TRBJ1-2; D is unclear. Trimming cost V 3 bases and J 9 bases, with 20 bases left between them. Germline CDR1 is SGHTA and CDR2 is FQGNSA. The CDR3 consists of 15 residues. The CDR3 DNA reads TGTGCCAGCAGCTTGAGGGCCCCCCAGTCCGCGAGCTACACCTTC. This encodes CASSLRAPQSASYTF.

The V gene is TRBV7-9, the J gene TRBJ1-5, with a possible D match to TRBD1 (5 bases). The V end lost 1 base, the J end lost 3 bases, and 10 bases lay between the germline ends. This CDR3 contains 15 residues. Per germline, CDR1 SEHNR and CDR2 FQNEAQ (reference sequence). The CDR3 nucleotides are TGTGCCAGCAGCTTAGAAGGGGCAGACAATCAGCCCCAGCATTTT. This gives the protein CASSLEGADNQPQHF. Looking up the rest from reference TRBV7-9 and TRBJ1-5 gives the full variable domain: DTGVSQNPRHKITKRGQNVTFRCDPISEHNRLYWYRQTLGQGPEFLTYFQNEAQLEKSRLLSDRFSAERPKGSFSTLEIQRTEQGDSAMYLCASSLEGADNQPQHFGDGTRLSIL.

This chain uses TRBV5-4 with TRBJ1-2, with 7 positions matching TRBD1. The germline gives CDR1 SGHNT, CDR2 YYREEE (reference sequence). J was trimmed by 9 bases and V by 0 bases; bases with no gene match: 8. The CDR3 runs to 14 residues. The CDR3, as DNA: TGTGCCAGCAGCTTGGTGGGGACAGCCGGTCGCTACACCTTC. Protein sequence: CASSLVGTAGRYTF.

Written as DNA, the CDR3 is TGTGCCTGGCGCCTACAGTGGGGGGTTTCTAGCACAGATACGCAGTATTTT. Its translation is CAWRLQWGVSSTDTQYF. J is TRBJ2-3 and V is TRBV30, with D tentatively TRBD2 (6 bases). Germline CDR1 GTSNPN, CDR2 SVGIG (reference sequence). V dropped 5 bases and J dropped 0 bases, with 21 bases sitting between them. The CDR3 length is 17 residues.

The V call is TRBV18, the J call TRBJ2-3, with D tentatively TRBD2 (5 bases). This CDR3 has 13 amino acids. CDR1 is KGHSH, CDR2 LQKENI, per germline. Trimming removed 4 bases at V and 5 bases at J, with 10 bases between. CDR3 bases: TGTGCCAGCTCACGAGGGAGCGAAGATACGCAGTATTTT. Translating gives CASSRGSEDTQYF.

A few counts support this clone. The chain joins TRBV29-1 to TRBJ1-2; maybe TRBD1 (6 bases). Germline V gene lookup returns CDR1 SQVTM and CDR2 ANQGSEA. The CDR3 covers 13 residues. The V end lost 4 bases, the J end lost 1 base, and 10 bases lay between the germline ends. CDR3 amino acids: CSVAQGHNYGYTF. CDR3 in DNA: TGCAGCGTTGCCCAGGGACATAACTATGGCTACACCTTC. The entire variable domain, with the rest obtained from reference TRBV29-1 and TRBJ1-2, is as follows: SAVISQKPSRDICQRGTSLTIQCQVDSQVTMMFWYRQQPGQSLTLIATANQGSEATYESGFVIDKFPISRPNLTFSTLTVSNMSPEDSSIYLCSVAQGHNYGYTFGSGTRLTVV.

The CDR3 spells CASTGYTGTEAFF. CDR3 nucleotides: TGTGCCAGCACCGGGTACACGGGCACTGAAGCTTTCTTT. The chain recombines TRBV2 with TRBJ1-1; no clear D gene. Per germline, CDR1 SNHLY and CDR2 FYNNEI. The V end was cut by 7 bases, the J end by 4 bases, with 13 bases between. This CDR3 is 13 amino acids long.

This clone came up a few times. This chain links TRBV5-1 with TRBJ2-1; TRBD2 matches at 13 bases. V shed 4 bases and J 5 bases; nucleotides not matched to a gene: 3. Germline CDR1 and CDR2: SGHRS and YFSETQ. The CDR3 loop spans 15 amino acids. DNA of the CDR3: TGCGCCAGCAGCAGGACTAGCGGGAGTCACAATGAGCAGTTCTTC. As protein: CASSRTSGSHNEQFF.

CDR3 region: CASSPGSGTDYNYGYTF. CDR3 bases: TGTGCCAGCTCACCCGGTAGCGGGACAGATTATAACTATGGCTACACCTTC. V and J are TRBV18 and TRBJ1-2; the match to TRBD1 covers 7 bases. Trimming took 3 bases from V and 1 from J; bases not matched to a gene: 11. CDR3 size: 17 residues. Germline CDR1 and CDR2: KGHSH and LQKENI.

V gene TRBV28 combines with J gene TRBJ2-1, with TRBD2 as a possible D gene (6 bases). Trimming stripped 8 bases from V and 8 bases from J, with 22 bases between. Per germline, CDR1 MDHEN and CDR2 SYDVKM. The CDR3 extends over 15 amino acids. The CDR3 coding sequence is TGTGCCAGCTACCCGGGACGGGAGAGGGGATATGAGCAGTTCTTC. Translating it yields CASYPGRERGYEQFF.

The chain carries TRBV5-8 and TRBJ1-5; D ambiguous. This CDR3 spans 14 amino acids. Between the trimmed V and J ends, which lost 0 bases and 1 base, there was a span of 5 bases. Per germline, CDR1 SGHTS and CDR2 YDEGEE. CDR3 protein: CASSLVLSNQPQHF. The CDR3 bases are TGTGCCAGCAGCTTGGTCTTAAGCAATCAGCCCCAGCATTTT. Complete variable domain (other parts from reference TRBV5-8 and TRBJ1-5): EAGVTQSPTHLIKTRGQQATLRCSPISGHTSVYWYQQALGLGLQFLLWYDEGEERNRGNFPPRFSGRQFPNYSSELNVNALELEDSALYLCASSLVLSNQPQHFGDGTRLSIL.

The rearrangement links TRBV30 to TRBJ2-2; 8 nucleotides line up with TRBD1. Germline values: CDR1 GTSNPN, CDR2 SVGIG (reference sequence). The CDR3 runs 14 residues. J was trimmed by 3 bases and V by 8 bases; bases with no gene match: 8. This CDR3 reads CARMGTGDTGELFF. The CDR3 nucleotides read TGTGCCCGGATGGGGACAGGAGACACCGGGGAGCTGTTTTTT.

This chain links TRBV20-1 with TRBJ1-1; D gene unclear. The CDR3 covers 10 residues. From germline, CDR1 is DFQATT and CDR2 SNEGSKA (reference sequence). Trimming took off 6 bases at V and 3 bases at J, with 5 bases between the two ends. CDR3 in amino acids: CSAPDTEAFF. For the CDR3, the DNA is TGCAGTGCCCCGGACACTGAAGCTTTCTTT.

This clone was counted a few times. J is TRBJ1-5 and V is TRBV15; TRBD1 might be the D (5 bases). Germline V gene data show CDR1 as LNHNV and CDR2 as YYDKDF (reference sequence). This CDR3 has 15 residues. V was pared by 8 bases and J by 3 bases, with 17 bases between. CDR3 protein: CATAPGPGHNQPQHF. The CDR3 DNA reads as TGTGCCACCGCCCCCGGGCCAGGGCACAATCAGCCCCAGCATTTT.

The chain combines TRBV10-2 with TRBJ2-7; 7 positions match TRBD2. The germline V gene has CDR1 WSHSY and CDR2 SAAADI. CDR3 length: 16 residues. The V segment lost 8 bases and the J segment 2 bases; nucleotides outside the gene matches: 15. CDR3 nucleotides: TGCGCCAGCTACGACACGGGGGGAGGAATTGCCTACGAGCAGTACTTC. Its protein product is CASYDTGGGIAYEQYF.

The rearrangement links TRBV27 to TRBJ1-2; D not resolved. Trimming pared 5 bases from V and 2 bases from J, leaving 12 bases between. Germline assignment: CDR1 MNHEY and CDR2 SMNVEV (reference sequence). The CDR3 loop spans 14 amino acids. CDR3 residues: CASSPQNLNYGYTF. CDR3 coding DNA: TGTGCCAGCAGTCCACAGAACTTAAACTATGGCTACACCTTC.

The V and J genes are TRBV4-3 and TRBJ2-1; no clear D gene. V shed 1 base and J shed 0 bases, with 22 bases lying between them. The length of the CDR3 is 20 residues. CDR1 and CDR2 from the germline V gene are LGHNA and YSLEER. CDR3 region: CASSQGIEWRKESSYNEQFF. CDR3 nucleotides: TGCGCCAGCAGCCAAGGGATCGAATGGCGTAAGGAGAGCTCCTACAATGAGCAGTTCTTC.

This clone showed up just once. This rearrangement joins TRBV19 to TRBJ1-2, with 8 bases fitting TRBD1. In germline, CDR1 is LNHDA, CDR2 SQIVND (reference sequence). J gave up 8 bases and V 3 bases, and 5 bases lay outside the gene matches. CDR3 length: 13 amino acids. CDR3 sequence (DNA): TGTGCCAGTAGTATTCAGGGGGCGCGAGGCTACACCTTC. It encodes CASSIQGARGYTF.

The chain is built from TRBV30 and TRBJ2-1; D is possibly TRBD2 (6 bases). This CDR3 comprises 15 residues. V was clipped by 0 bases and J by 0 bases, with 9 bases between them. Per germline, CDR1 GTSNPN and CDR2 SVGIG (reference sequence). The CDR3 protein is CAWSVLGGSYNEQFF. The DNA of the CDR3 is TGTGCCTGGAGTGTTTTGGGAGGCTCCTACAATGAGCAGTTCTTC.

This clone occurred once. The gene calls are TRBV28 and TRBJ2-7, with 7 bases fitting TRBD1. V lost 6 bases and J lost 3; bases outside the gene matches: 14. This CDR3 is built from 16 residues. Germline V gene data show CDR1 as MDHEN and CDR2 as SYDVKM. The CDR3 sequence is CASSGPQGDVSYEQYF. The CDR3 coding sequence is TGTGCCAGCAGCGGACCTCAGGGGGACGTTAGCTACGAGCAGTACTTC.

The chain uses TRBV5-4 and TRBJ1-2; the match to TRBD1 covers 9 bases. The CDR3 consists of 16 residues. Germline V gene sequence: CDR1 SGHNT, CDR2 YYREEE (reference sequence). V lost 4 bases and J lost 4; bases outside the gene matches: 11. CDR3 in amino acids: CASSPGQGGSSYGYTF. The CDR3, as DNA: TGTGCCAGCAGCCCGGGACAGGGAGGGTCTAGCTATGGCTACACCTTC. Filled out from reference TRBV5-4 and TRBJ1-2, the complete variable domain reads ETGVTQSPTHLIKTRGQQVTLRCSSQSGHNTVSWYQQALGQGPQFIFQYYREEENGRGNFPPRFSGLQFPNYSSELNVNALELDDSALYLCASSPGQGGSSYGYTFGSGTRLTVV.

The rearrangement uses TRBV14 and TRBJ2-1; 7 nucleotides align to TRBD2. Per the germline V gene, CDR1 is SGHDN and CDR2 is FVKESK. The length of the CDR3 is 17 residues. V shed 0 bases, J shed 4 bases, and the junction held 9 bases outside the gene matches. CDR3 sequence reads: CASSQDIGAGLYNEQFF. The CDR3 DNA follows: TGTGCCAGCAGCCAAGATATCGGAGCGGGACTATACAATGAGCAGTTCTTC.

The chain joins TRBV2 to TRBJ1-5; 9 bases are a match to TRBD1. Germline values: CDR1 SNHLY, CDR2 FYNNEI. The CDR3 is 16 residues long. Losses at the gene ends were 6 bases for V and 7 bases for J; bases not matched to a gene: 13. CDR3 sequence (DNA): TGTGCCAGCAGGCCGGGACAGGGACCGAGGTGGCAGCCCCAGCATTTT. Translating gives CASRPGQGPRWQPQHF.